These 18 T cell receptor beta chains share one sample of origin, sequenced in a study of blood T cell repertoires in COVID-19. Sequencing used immunoSEQ multiplex PCR; TCRdb keeps in-frame clones, though not all of them. Here the sample spans about 320,000 clones, about 90% being singletons. The specimen sequenced was peripheral blood. Every receptor here comes from a man aged 18-30 years who had recovered from COVID-19.

The chain joins TRBV5-1 to TRBJ2-5, with TRBD2 identical over 7 bases. The germline gives CDR1 SGHRS, CDR2 YFSETQ. This CDR3 region has 13 residues. V was clipped by 2 bases and J by 2 bases; unmatched bases: 0. The CDR3 loop reads CASSFSGQETQYF. The CDR3, as DNA: TGCGCCAGCAGCTTTAGCGGGCAAGAGACCCAGTACTTC.

The rearrangement uses TRBV5-6 and TRBJ1-3; D gene uncertain. The CDR3 contains 13 residues. Trimming pared 5 bases from V and 0 bases from J, leaving 6 bases between. Germline lookup yields CDR1 SGHDT and CDR2 YYEEEE. The DNA of the CDR3 is TGTGCCAGCAGACAGAGCTCTGGAAACACCATATATTTT. It specifies CASRQSSGNTIYF.

V and J are TRBV9 and TRBJ2-5, with TRBD1 matching over 7 bases. The germline V gene encodes CDR1 SGDLS and CDR2 YYNGEE. The CDR3 spans 14 residues. The junction had 4 bases not matched to a gene; V was cut back by 0 bases and J by 5 bases. This CDR3 is CASSVEGAGETQYF. CDR3 sequence (DNA): TGTGCCAGCAGCGTAGAGGGGGCAGGGGAGACCCAGTACTTC.

The chain couples TRBV7-9 to TRBJ2-1; TRBD1 matches at 8 bases. Trimming removed 5 bases from V and 0 bases from J; junction bases left unmatched: 3. The CDR3 runs 15 residues. Germline-derived CDR1 and CDR2 are SEHNR and FQNEAQ (reference sequence). The CDR3 bases are TGTGCCAGCAGCACCGGACAGGGCTCCTACAATGAGCAGTTCTTC. It codes for CASSTGQGSYNEQFF.

This chain uses TRBV6-5 with TRBJ1-4, with a weak D call TRBD1 (6 bases). The germline V gene has CDR1 MNHEY and CDR2 SVGAGI. This CDR3 comprises 15 residues. V dropped 5 bases and J dropped 0 bases, with 10 bases sitting between them. CDR3 bases: TGTGCCAGCAGTCCCCGGACAGCAACTAATGAAAAACTGTTTTTT. This gives the protein CASSPRTATNEKLFF.

The J gene is TRBJ2-1, the V gene TRBV5-1; 8 bases fit TRBD2. V lost 3 bases, J lost 4 bases, and 12 bases stayed unmatched. Looked up from germline, CDR1 is SGHRS and CDR2 is YFSETQ. The CDR3 is 17 amino acids. This CDR3 is CASSWTISGEAYNEQFF. CDR3 bases: TGCGCCAGCAGCTGGACTATTAGCGGGGAGGCGTACAATGAGCAGTTCTTC.

The chain uses TRBV6-2 or TRBV6-3 and TRBJ1-1; 7 bases are shared with TRBD1. J was trimmed by 2 bases and V by 5 bases; bases with no gene match: 5. The length of the CDR3 is 14 residues. CDR1 and CDR2 (germline): MNHEY, SVGEGT. CDR3 nucleotides: TGTGCCAGCAGTCGCCACAGGGGAAACACTGAAGCTTTCTTT. Amino acids: CASSRHRGNTEAFF.

The chain joins TRBV19 to TRBJ1-1, with 7 nucleotides matching TRBD1. V lost 3 bases and J lost 8; bases outside the gene matches: 6. Germline lookup yields CDR1 LNHDA and CDR2 SQIVND (reference sequence). The CDR3 covers 13 residues. CDR3 loop: CASSIQGQTEAFF. The CDR3 DNA reads TGTGCCAGTAGTATCCAGGGACAGACGGAAGCTTTCTTT. Combining the CDR3 with reference TRBV19 and TRBJ1-1 gives the whole variable domain DGGITQSPKYLFRKEGQNVTLSCEQNLNHDAMYWYRQDPGQGLRLIYYSQIVNDFQKGDIAEGYSVSREKKESFPLTVTSAQKNPTAFYLCASSIQGQTEAFFGQGTRLTVV.

This clone was seen a few times. J is TRBJ1-1 and V is TRBV7-2; D not resolved. The V end lost 3 bases, the J end lost 6 bases, and 8 bases lay between the germline ends. This CDR3 contains 12 residues. Per germline, CDR1 SGHTA and CDR2 FQGNSA. The CDR3 coding sequence is TGTGCCAGCAGCTTGAGATCCCCTGAAGCTTTCTTT. The encoded protein is CASSLRSPEAFF.

The chain uses TRBV30 and TRBJ2-7; D might be TRBD1 (5 bases). The germline gives CDR1 GTSNPN, CDR2 SVGIG (reference sequence). V lost 2 bases to trimming and J lost 2 bases, with 7 bases between them. CDR3 length equals 12 residues. The CDR3 DNA reads TGTGCCTGGAGTTCAGGGACCTACGAGCAGTACTTC. Its translation: CAWSSGTYEQYF.

CDR3 sequence: CASSLVGWESPLHF. The CDR3, as DNA: TGTGCCAGCAGCTTGGTGGGATGGGAGTCACCCCTCCACTTT. J is TRBJ1-6 and V is TRBV5-8; no reliable D call. V gave up 0 bases and J gave up 10 bases, with 11 bases separating them. CDR1 SGHTS and CDR2 YDEGEE come from the germline V gene. The CDR3 covers 14 residues.

J is TRBJ2-7 and V is TRBV14; D gene ambiguous. The CDR3 spans 13 residues. V shed 0 bases and J shed 0 bases, with 3 bases lying between them. Germline V gene lookup returns CDR1 SGHDN and CDR2 FVKESK. The CDR3 reads CASSQDLSYEQYF. In DNA, the CDR3 is TGTGCCAGCAGCCAAGACCTCTCCTACGAGCAGTACTTC.

This chain joins TRBV25-1 and TRBJ1-2; D may be TRBD1 (5 bases). The length of the CDR3 is 13 residues. Trimming left V 3 bases short and J 3 bases short, with 8 bases between. Germline lookup yields CDR1 MGHDK and CDR2 SYGVNS. The CDR3 coding sequence is TGTGCCAGCAGTGAGGAACAGGACTATGGCTACACCTTC. Translated: CASSEEQDYGYTF.

J is TRBJ2-7 and V is TRBV2; 8 bases match TRBD2. This CDR3 spans 16 amino acids. The V gene end was trimmed by 1 base and the J gene end by 2 bases; junction bases not matched to a gene: 7. Looked up from germline, CDR1 is SNHLY and CDR2 is FYNNEI. The CDR3 bases are TGTGCCAGCAGTGAAGGGGATACGGGGGGGGCCTACGAGCAGTACTTC. Protein: CASSEGDTGGAYEQYF. Using reference TRBV2 and TRBJ2-7 for the parts outside the CDR3, the full variable domain is EPEVTQTPSHQVTQMGQEVILRCVPISNHLYFYWYRQILGQKVEFLVSFYNNEISEKSEIFDDQFSVERPDGSNFTLKIRSTKLEDSAMYFCASSEGDTGGAYEQYFGPGTRLTVT.

V is TRBV29-1 and J is TRBJ2-3, with 7 bases lining up with TRBD1. J lost 1 base, V lost 8 bases, and 12 bases had no gene match. This CDR3 contains 15 residues. Per germline, CDR1 SQVTM and CDR2 ANQGSEA. The chain's CDR3 is CSTQSQGSGTDTQYF. CDR3 coding DNA: TGCAGCACTCAATCACAGGGGTCCGGCACAGATACGCAGTATTTT.

The rearrangement uses TRBV19 and TRBJ1-3; tentative D call: TRBD1 (6 bases). The germline CDR1 and CDR2 sequences are LNHDA and SQIVND (reference sequence). The CDR3 is 16 amino acids. Trimming left V 2 bases short and J 0 bases short, with 11 bases between. CDR3 loop: CASSILDSSSGNTIYF. DNA of the CDR3: TGTGCCAGTAGTATATTGGACAGTAGCTCTGGAAACACCATATATTTT.

Details on this clone: One junction end disagrees with the germline gene, perhaps due to a read error. This rearrangement joins TRBV2 to TRBJ1-6; no clear D gene. CDR3 length: 15 amino acids. CDR1 SNHLY and CDR2 FYNNEI come from the germline V gene. For the CDR3, the DNA is TGTGCCAGCAGTCAAGCGAGCTCCTATAATTCACCCCTCCACTTT. Protein: CASSQASSYNSPLHF.

The V call is TRBV5-5, the J call TRBJ1-3, with no clear D. This CDR3 comprises 15 residues. Trimming pared 0 bases from V and 2 bases from J, leaving 9 bases between. Germline CDR1 SGHKS, CDR2 YYEKEE (reference sequence). Here the CDR3 DNA reads TGTGCCAGCAGCTTGGAAGGAGGTACTGGAAACACCATATATTTT. Protein sequence: CASSLEGGTGNTIYF.